A selection of T cell receptor beta chains follows, all from one sample in a study of a mutant IDH1 vaccine in newly diagnosed glioma. Profiling relied on immunoSEQ multiplex PCR, and the TCRdb table lists in-frame clones only, not all of them. The sample lists roughly 38,000 clones; roughly 78% were seen once. Specimen: PBMCs, collected from a glioma patient treated with radiotherapy, temozolomide or both. The receptor source for this set is a middle-aged man with glioma. Some clones in this sample may be carry-over from other donors' samples. Each CDR3 is given with its conserved first and last residue. Each record gives: CDR3 length, clone size, V gene, J gene, D gene, CDR3 protein, CDR3 DNA. D genes are given only for firm matches. Size is stated for part of the rows, as once, few or many counts, or as a class when the clone is expanded.

11	NA	TRBV6-1	TRBJ1-3	NA	CASRRIRAKYF	TGTGCCAGCAGAAGGATAAGGGCTAAATATTTT
14	few	TRBV5-8	TRBJ1-2	NA	CASSFIGGSYGYTF	TGTGCCAGCAGCTTCATCGGCGGCTCCTATGGCTACACCTTC
16	NA	TRBV5-4	TRBJ1-1	TRBD1	CASSRPVGTVNTEAFF	TGTGCCAGCAGCAGGCCCGTAGGGACAGTGAACACTGAAGCTTTCTTT
14	NA	TRBV10-3	TRBJ1-6	NA	CAITESERRSPLHF	TGTGCCATCACTGAGTCTGAGAGGCGCTCACCCCTCCACTTT
13	few	TRBV5-8	TRBJ1-5	NA	CASSKDTNQPQHF	TGTGCCAGCAGCAAGGACACGAATCAGCCCCAGCATTTT
15	few	TRBV5-6	TRBJ2-3	TRBD2	CASSPRGGSTDTQYF	TGTGCCAGCAGCCCGCGCGGGGGGTCGACAGATACGCAGTATTTT
13	NA	TRBV6-5	TRBJ1-5	TRBD1	CASSGQGDQPQHF	TGTGCCAGCTCAGGACAGGGGGATCAGCCCCAGCATTTT
14	NA	TRBV7-9	TRBJ1-2	TRBD1	CASSLRGGDYGYTF	TGTGCCAGCAGCTTGAGAGGGGGCGACTATGGCTACACCTTC
14	NA	TRBV29-1	TRBJ2-2	NA	CSAQRGGNTGELFF	TGCAGCGCACAAAGGGGGGGGAACACCGGGGAGCTGTTTTTT
12	NA	TRBV29-1	TRBJ1-1	NA	CSVSGAHTEAFF	TGCAGCGTGTCCGGCGCGCACACTGAAGCTTTCTTT
13	NA	TRBV29-1	TRBJ2-1	TRBD2	CSVATSGGMEQFF	TGCAGCGTTGCCACTAGCGGGGGGATGGAGCAGTTCTTC
16	NA	TRBV9	TRBJ1-1	NA	CASSPDRTPGNTEAFF	TGTGCCAGCAGCCCAGACCGGACCCCAGGGAACACTGAAGCTTTCTTT
14	NA	TRBV18	TRBJ1-2	TRBD1	CASSPPGQGYGYTF	TGTGCCAGCTCACCACCGGGACAGGGGTATGGCTACACCTTC
15	NA	TRBV6-1	TRBJ2-5	NA	CASGEVFHRGETQYF	TGTGCCAGCGGAGAAGTCTTTCATAGGGGAGAGACCCAGTACTTC
13	NA	TRBV19	TRBJ2-7	NA	CASSIGFSYEQYF	TGTGCCAGTAGTATAGGTTTCTCCTACGAGCAGTACTTC
15	medium-sized	TRBV9	TRBJ1-2	NA	CASSAELSTAYGYTF	TGTGCCAGCAGCGCCGAACTTTCAACCGCCTATGGCTACACCTTC
14	NA	TRBV4-3	TRBJ1-4	NA	CASSQDRGNRLLFF	TGCGCCAGCAGCCAAGATAGGGGAAACAGGTTACTGTTTTTT
16	NA	TRBV5-1	TRBJ2-3	TRBD2	CASSLGLAGGTDTQYF	TGCGCCAGCAGCTTGGGGCTAGCGGGGGGCACAGATACGCAGTATTTT
14	NA	TRBV10-2	TRBJ2-1	NA	CATTPGPGRNEQFF	TGCGCCACCACTCCGGGACCTGGACGCAATGAGCAGTTCTTC
14	NA	TRBV5-1	TRBJ1-1	TRBD1	CASSPGTGNTEAFF	TGCGCCAGCAGCCCTGGGACAGGGAACACTGAAGCTTTCTTT
13	NA	TRBV19	TRBJ2-5	TRBD1	CASSLQGEETQYF	TGTGCCAGTAGTCTACAGGGGGAAGAGACCCAGTACTTC
16	NA	TRBV7-6	TRBJ1-2	TRBD1	CASSLIGAGGSTGYTF	TGTGCCAGCAGCTTAATAGGGGCAGGGGGTTCTACTGGCTACACCTTC
17	NA	TRBV6-4	TRBJ1-1	TRBD1	CASTTVPGQGLNTEAFF	TGTGCCAGCACCACCGTCCCTGGACAGGGTCTGAACACTGAAGCTTTCTTT
13	NA	TRBV5-8	TRBJ2-7	NA	CASSLQVPGEQYF	TGTGCCAGCAGCTTACAGGTTCCGGGCGAGCAGTACTTC